This TCR beta chain was obtained from a study of response to subunit inactivated influenza vaccine. Whole-study results and caveats: That few new T cells are recruited by each seasonal influenza vaccination was the authors' suggestion.

A remark on this clonotype: The antigen is undetermined.

Trimming removed 4 bases at V and 0 bases at J, with 11 bases between. Germline CDR1 and CDR2: SGDLS and YYNGEE. There are 14 residues in the CDR3. TCRdb reprocessed the RT-PCR reads with MiXCR, giving one entry per CDR3 protein. Of approximately 290,000 distinct CDR3 sequences listed, over 20% are singletons. This receptor was identified in a man aged 50 to 69 who received an inactivated influenza vaccine. This specimen consisted of PBMCs from blood, obtained about 19 months after vaccination. This sequence joins TRBV9 and TRBJ2-7; no clear D gene. The CDR3 here is CASSRVTGSYEQYF. The CDR3 region has the DNA TGTGCCAGCAGCAGAGTCACGGGCTCCTACGAGCAGTACTTC.